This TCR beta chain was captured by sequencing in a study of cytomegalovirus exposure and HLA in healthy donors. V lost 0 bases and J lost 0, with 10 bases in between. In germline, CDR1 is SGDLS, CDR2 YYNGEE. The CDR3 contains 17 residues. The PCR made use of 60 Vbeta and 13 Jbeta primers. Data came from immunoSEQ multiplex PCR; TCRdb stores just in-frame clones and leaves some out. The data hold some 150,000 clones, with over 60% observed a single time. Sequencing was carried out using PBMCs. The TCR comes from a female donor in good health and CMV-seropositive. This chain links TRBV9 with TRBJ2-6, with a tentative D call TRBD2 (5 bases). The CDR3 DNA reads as TGTGCCAGCAGCGTAGGTGGAGGAGTCTCTGGGGCCAACGTCCTGACTTTC. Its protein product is CASSVGGGVSGANVLTF. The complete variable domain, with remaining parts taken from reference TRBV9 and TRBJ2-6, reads DSGVTQTPKHLITATGQRVTLRCSPRSGDLSVYWYQQSLDQGLQFLIQYYNGEERAKGNILERFSAQQFPDLHSELNLSSLELGDSALYFCASSVGGGVSGANVLTFGAGSRLTVL.